These 6 T cell receptor beta chains share one sample of origin, sequenced in a study of T cell clonality in common variable immunodeficiency. The repertoire was sequenced with immunoSEQ multiplex PCR; TCRdb's copy has only in-frame clones and lacks some. The specimen has tens of thousands of clones, none found just once. Material for sequencing was peripheral blood mononuclear cells. The receptor set was obtained from a person between 18 and 75 years old in good health.

In its sample, this clone was seen many times. The read ends 3 residues shy of where the CDR3 ends; the end is completed using the germline J gene. The chain is built from TRBV29-1 and TRBJ2-7, with 9 bases that match TRBD2. The V gene's germline CDR1 is SQVTM and CDR2 ANQGSEA. With V trimmed by 0 bases and J by 4 bases, 7 bases remained unmatched. The CDR3 is made up of 15 amino acids. The CDR3 loop reads CSVEDQMTSGYEQYF. The covered CDR3 bases are TGCAGCGTTGAAGATCAGATGACTAGCGGATACGAG.

This clone was seen at least ten times. The read is 3 residues too short to cover the CDR3 end, so that end is filled in from the germline J gene. The rearrangement links TRBV5-4 to TRBJ2-7, with 10 nucleotides matching TRBD1. V was clipped by 4 bases and J by 5 bases; unmatched bases: 9. The CDR3 has 15 residues. Germline V lookup: CDR1 SGHNT, CDR2 YYREEE (reference sequence). The CDR3 sequence: CASSGGGTGVHEQYF. The CDR3 bases that were read are TGTGCCAGCAGCGGGGGGGGGACAGGGGTCCACGAG. Filled out from reference TRBV5-4 and TRBJ2-7, the complete variable domain reads ETGVTQSPTHLIKTRGQQVTLRCSSQSGHNTVSWYQQALGQGPQFIFQYYREEENGRGNFPPRFSGLQFPNYSSELNVNALELDDSALYLCASSGGGTGVHEQYFGPGTRLTVT.

At least ten counts were recorded for this clone. The CDR3 goes on 3 residues after the read ends, and that part is filled in from the germline J gene. V usage is TRBV7-2 and J usage is TRBJ1-6, with 9 bases fitting TRBD1. Germline values: CDR1 SGHTA, CDR2 FQGNSA. After removal of 2 bases from V and 8 bases from J, the junction contained 4 bases not matched to a gene. There are 15 residues in the CDR3. CDR3 sequence reads: CASSLQTGGYSPLHF. The part of the CDR3 DNA that was read is TGTGCCAGCAGCTTACAAACAGGGGGCTATTCACCC.

This clone was seen many times. The read ends 3 residues shy of where the CDR3 ends; the end is completed using the germline J gene. The chain uses TRBV6-4 and TRBJ1-2; tentatively, D is TRBD1 (6 bases). The V end lost 0 bases, the J end lost 2 bases, and 7 bases lay between the germline ends. Germline loops: CDR1 MRHNA, CDR2 SNTAGT. CDR3 size: 14 residues. The CDR3 region is CASSDSTGNYGYTF. Incomplete CDR3 DNA: TGTGCCAGCAGTGACTCGACAGGAAACTATGGC.

This clone was counted ten times or more. The CDR3 is cut off 3 residues early in the read; its end comes from the germline J gene. The identical CDR3 is also encoded by other nucleotide sequences in the sample. V and J are TRBV7-2 and TRBJ1-1; D remains unclear. Trimming pared 2 bases from V and 6 bases from J, leaving 10 bases between. Germline-derived CDR1 and CDR2 are SGHTA and FQGNSA. This CDR3 has 13 amino acids. CDR3 DNA (partial): TGTGCCAGCAGCTTACAGGTTTACGCTGAA. This sequence encodes CASSLQVYAE. The entire CDR3 protein reads CASSLQVYAEAFF.

This clone occurred many times. From the germline J gene comes the end of the CDR3, since the read stops 3 residues before it. The chain is built from TRBV20-1 and TRBJ2-5; no reliable D call. Trimming pared 4 bases from V and 1 base from J, leaving 10 bases between. The CDR3 is made up of 13 amino acids. The germline gives CDR1 DFQATT, CDR2 SNEGSKA (reference sequence). The covered CDR3 bases are TGCAGTGCTAAGACACCCGTCCAAGAGACC. It translates to CSAKTPVQET. The whole CDR3 reads CSAKTPVQETQYF.